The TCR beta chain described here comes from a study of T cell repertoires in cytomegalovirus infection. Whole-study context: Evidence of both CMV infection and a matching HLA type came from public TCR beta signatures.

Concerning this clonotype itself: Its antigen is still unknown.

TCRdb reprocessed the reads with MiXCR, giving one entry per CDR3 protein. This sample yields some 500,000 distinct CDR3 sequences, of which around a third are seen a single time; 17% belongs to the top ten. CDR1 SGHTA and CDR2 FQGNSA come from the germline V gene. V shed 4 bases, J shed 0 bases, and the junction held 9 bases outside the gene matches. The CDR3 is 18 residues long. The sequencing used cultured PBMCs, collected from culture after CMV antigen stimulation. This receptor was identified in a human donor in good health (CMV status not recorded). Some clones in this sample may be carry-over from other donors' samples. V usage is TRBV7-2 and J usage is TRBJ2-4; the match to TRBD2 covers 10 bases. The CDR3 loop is CASSSLAGVLSAKNIQYF. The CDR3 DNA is TGTGCCAGCAGCTCGCTAGCGGGAGTTCTGTCAGCCAAAAACATTCAGTACTTC.